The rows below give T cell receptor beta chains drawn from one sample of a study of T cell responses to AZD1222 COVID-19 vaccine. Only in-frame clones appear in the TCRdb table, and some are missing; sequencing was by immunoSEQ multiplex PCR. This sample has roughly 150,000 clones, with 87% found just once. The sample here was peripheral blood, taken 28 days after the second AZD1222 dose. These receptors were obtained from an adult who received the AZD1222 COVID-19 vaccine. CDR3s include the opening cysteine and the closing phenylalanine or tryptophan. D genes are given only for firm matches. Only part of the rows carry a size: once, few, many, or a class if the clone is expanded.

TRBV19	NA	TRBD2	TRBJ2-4	CASSIGRRVAKNIQYF	TGTGCCAGTAGTATCGGGAGGAGGGTAGCCAAAAACATTCAGTACTTC
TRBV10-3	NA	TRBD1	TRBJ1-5	CAISGQGTDQPQHF	TGTGCCATCAGCGGACAGGGCACGGATCAGCCCCAGCATTTT
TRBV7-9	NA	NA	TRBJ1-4	CASSLRVSATNEKLFF	TGTGCCAGCAGCTTAAGGGTTTCCGCAACTAATGAAAAACTGTTTTTT
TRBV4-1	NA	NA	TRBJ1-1	CASSQEGGRSTEAFF	TGCGCCAGCAGCCAAGAGGGGGGGCGTAGCACTGAAGCTTTCTTT
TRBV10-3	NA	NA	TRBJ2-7	CAISDNNRRSYEQYF	TGTGCCATCAGTGACAACAACAGGCGCTCCTACGAGCAGTACTTC
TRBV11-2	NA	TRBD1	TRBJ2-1	CASSKGAGASYNEQFF	TGTGCCAGCAGCAAGGGGGCCGGGGCCTCCTACAATGAGCAGTTCTTC
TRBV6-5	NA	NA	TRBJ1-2	CASSYTDTRPYGYTF	TGTGCCAGCAGTTACACGGACACTCGACCCTATGGCTACACCTTC
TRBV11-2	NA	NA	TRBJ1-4	CASRMTATNEKLFF	TGTGCCAGCAGGATGACAGCAACTAATGAAAAACTGTTTTTT
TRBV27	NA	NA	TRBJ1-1	CASSLTANTEAFF	TGTGCCAGCAGTTTAACGGCGAACACTGAAGCTTTCTTT
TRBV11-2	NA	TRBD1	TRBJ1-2	CASNPGTGMSWDSGYTF	TGTGCCAGCAACCCCGGGACAGGGATGTCGTGGGATTCTGGCTACACCTTC
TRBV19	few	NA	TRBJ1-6	CASSKTRQNYNSPLHF	TGTGCCAGTAGTAAAACGCGACAGAACTATAATTCACCCCTCCACTTT
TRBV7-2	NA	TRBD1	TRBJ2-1	CASSNDRGPYNEQFF	TGTGCCAGCAGCAACGACAGGGGCCCTTACAATGAGCAGTTCTTC
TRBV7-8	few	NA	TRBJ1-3	CASSSLEGDTIYF	TGTGCCAGCAGCTCACTTGAGGGGGACACCATATATTTT
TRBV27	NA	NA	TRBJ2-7	CASSKTGYEQYF	TGTGCCAGCAGTAAGACGGGATACGAGCAGTACTTC
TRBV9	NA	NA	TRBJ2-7	CASSVEGATEEQYF	TGTGCCAGCAGCGTAGAAGGTGCCACCGAGGAGCAGTACTTC
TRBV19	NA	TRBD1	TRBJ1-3	CASSIHRGLAGNTIYF	TGTGCCAGTAGTATCCACAGGGGGCTTGCTGGAAACACCATATATTTT
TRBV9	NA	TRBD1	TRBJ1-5	CASSVGTGINQPQHF	TGTGCCAGCAGCGTAGGGACAGGGATCAATCAGCCCCAGCATTTT
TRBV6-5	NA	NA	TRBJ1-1	CASSYGGAPNTEAFF	TGTGCCAGCAGTTACGGGGGGGCCCCGAACACTGAAGCTTTCTTT
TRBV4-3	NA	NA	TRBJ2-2	CASSQERGPDTGELFF	TGCGCCAGCAGCCAAGAGCGGGGCCCGGACACCGGGGAGCTGTTTTTT
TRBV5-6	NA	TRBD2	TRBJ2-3	CASSSSGLAGTETDTQYF	TGTGCCAGCAGCTCGTCGGGACTAGCGGGGACTGAGACAGATACGCAGTATTTT
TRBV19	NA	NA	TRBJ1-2	CAASDRGRYGYTF	TGTGCCGCTAGTGATCGGGGCAGGTATGGCTACACCTTC
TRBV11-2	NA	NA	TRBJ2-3	CASSLEGSETDTQYF	TGTGCCAGCAGCTTAGAGGGTTCGGAAACAGATACGCAGTATTTT
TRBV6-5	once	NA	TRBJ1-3	CASTVGGSGNTIYF	TGTGCCAGCACCGTGGGGGGTTCTGGAAACACCATATATTTT
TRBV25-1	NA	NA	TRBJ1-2	CASSVSRTVGYTF	TGTGCCAGCAGTGTTTCCAGGACAGTAGGCTACACCTTC
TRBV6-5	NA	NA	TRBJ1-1	CASNRVVNTEAFF	TGTGCCAGTAACAGGGTGGTGAACACTGAAGCTTTCTTT
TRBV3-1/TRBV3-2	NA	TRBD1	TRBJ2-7	CASSPGQGGPYEQYF	TGTGCCAGCAGCCCCGGACAGGGAGGTCCCTACGAGCAGTACTTC
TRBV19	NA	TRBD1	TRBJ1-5	CASSIGTGSNQPQHF	TGTGCCAGTAGTATTGGGACAGGGAGCAATCAGCCCCAGCATTTT
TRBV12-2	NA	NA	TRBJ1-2	CASRLAHDRVRKYGYTF	TGTGCAAGTCGCTTAGCCCACGACAGGGTTAGAAAGTATGGCTACACCTTC
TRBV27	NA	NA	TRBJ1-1	CASFPGRAGLSEAFF	TGTGCCAGCTTCCCAGGGAGGGCGGGCCTGTCTGAAGCTTTCTTT
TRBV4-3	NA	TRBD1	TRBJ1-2	CASSQLWTGAYGYTF	TGCGCCAGCAGCCAACTCTGGACAGGAGCCTATGGCTACACCTTC
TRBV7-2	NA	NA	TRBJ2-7	CASSSPPSYEQYF	TGTGCCAGCAGCTCCCCCCCCTCCTACGAGCAGTACTTC
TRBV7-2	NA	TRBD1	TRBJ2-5	CASSSTGAGETQYF	TGTGCCAGCAGCTCGACAGGGGCAGGAGAGACCCAGTACTTC
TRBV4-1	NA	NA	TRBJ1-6	CASSQGSPLHF	TGCGCCAGCAGCCAAGGGTCACCCCTCCACTTT
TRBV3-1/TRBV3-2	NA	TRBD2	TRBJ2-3	CASAVESGLMSDTQYF	TGTGCCAGCGCCGTTGAGTCGGGACTAATGTCAGATACGCAGTATTTT
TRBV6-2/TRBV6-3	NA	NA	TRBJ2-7	CASSPDPYEQYF	TGTGCCAGCAGCCCCGATCCCTACGAGCAGTACTTC
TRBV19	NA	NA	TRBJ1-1	CASTSPANLNTEAFF	TGTGCCAGTACCTCTCCGGCCAACCTGAACACTGAAGCTTTCTTT
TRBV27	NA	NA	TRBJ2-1	CASSLALYYNEQFF	TGTGCCAGCAGTTTAGCCCTCTACTACAATGAGCAGTTCTTC
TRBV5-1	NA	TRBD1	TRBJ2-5	CASSLPRTGQETQYF	TGCGCCAGCAGCCTTCCTCGGACAGGGCAAGAGACCCAGTACTTC
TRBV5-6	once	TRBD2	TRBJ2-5	CASSRGLAGGETQYF	TGTGCCAGCAGCCGTGGATTAGCGGGGGGAGAGACCCAGTACTTC
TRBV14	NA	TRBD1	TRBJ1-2	CASSQGQGGYGYTF	TGTGCCAGCAGCCAAGGGCAGGGGGGCTATGGCTACACCTTC
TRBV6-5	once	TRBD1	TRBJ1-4	CASSSTTGNSEKLFF	TGTGCCAGCAGTTCAACGACAGGGAATTCTGAAAAACTGTTTTTT
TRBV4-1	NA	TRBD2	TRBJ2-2	CASRSGGPNTGELFF	TGCGCCAGCAGGTCGGGGGGGCCAAACACCGGGGAGCTGTTTTTT
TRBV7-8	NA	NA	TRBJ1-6	CASKGMGQANSPLHF	TGTGCCAGCAAAGGAATGGGGCAGGCGAATTCACCCCTCCACTTT
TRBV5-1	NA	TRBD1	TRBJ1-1	CASSLGVRQGVLFGTEAFF	TGCGCCAGCAGCTTGGGTGTTCGGCAGGGGGTTTTGTTTGGCACTGAAGCTTTCTTT
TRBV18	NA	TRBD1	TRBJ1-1	CASSPVGQSLNTEAFF	TGTGCCAGCTCACCAGTGGGACAGAGCTTGAACACTGAAGCTTTCTTT
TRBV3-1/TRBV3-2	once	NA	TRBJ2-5	CASSQAGMQETQYF	TGTGCCAGCAGCCAGGCAGGGATGCAAGAGACCCAGTACTTC